Listed here are 8 T cell receptor beta chains from one sample, sequenced in a study of blood T cell repertoires in COVID-19. TCRdb keeps only in-frame clones here, not all; method: immunoSEQ multiplex PCR. Of about 55,000 clones in the sample, approximately 90% were seen once. The sequenced material came from peripheral blood. These receptors came from a man between 70 and 80 years old with acute or convalescent COVID-19.

The J gene is TRBJ1-1, the V gene TRBV5-6, with D uncertain. V shed 2 bases and J shed 3 bases, with 5 bases lying between them. The CDR3 extends over 12 amino acids. CDR1 SGHDT and CDR2 YYEEEE come from the germline V gene. The DNA of the CDR3 is TGTGCCAGCAGCTTCCGGGACACTGAAGCTTTCTTT. Amino acids: CASSFRDTEAFF.

This clone has a single count. V usage is TRBV7-9 and J usage is TRBJ1-1, with TRBD1 matching 7 bases. This CDR3 is 13 amino acids long. The J segment lost 9 bases and the V segment lost 5 bases, leaving 9 bases of the junction unmatched. Germline V gene data show CDR1 as SEHNR and CDR2 as FQNEAQ (reference sequence). The CDR3 region has the DNA TGTGCCAGCAGCGCGTTTAGACAGGGTCAAGCTTTCTTT. It is translated as CASSAFRQGQAFF.

This clone has a handful of counts. The chain uses TRBV9 and TRBJ1-6, with TRBD1 as a possible D gene (6 bases). Germline V gene data show CDR1 as SGDLS and CDR2 as YYNGEE. Trimming left V 0 bases short and J 6 bases short, with 10 bases between. The CDR3 has 15 amino acids. The CDR3 region has the DNA TGTGCCAGCAGCGTAGAGGGGGAGGGTAATTCACCCCTCCACTTT. Amino acid sequence: CASSVEGEGNSPLHF.

J is TRBJ1-2 and V is TRBV25-1, with a weak D call TRBD1 (6 bases). From germline, CDR1 is MGHDK and CDR2 SYGVNS. The ends were cut back, 8 bases at V and 8 bases at J, with 21 bases in the middle. There are 14 residues in the CDR3. The CDR3: CASLGAGEGGGYTF. The CDR3 DNA follows: TGTGCCAGCTTGGGGGCTGGTGAGGGTGGAGGCTACACCTTC.

CDR3 protein: CAISELNAGGSPLHF. For the CDR3, the DNA is TGTGCCATCAGTGAGTTAAACGCTGGAGGTTCACCCCTCCACTTT. The J gene is TRBJ1-6, the V gene TRBV10-3; D not resolved. Germline loops: CDR1 ENHRY, CDR2 SYGVKD. V was pared by 1 base and J by 9 bases, with 13 bases between. The CDR3 runs 15 residues.

The V and J genes are TRBV11-3 and TRBJ2-1; TRBD2 matches at 13 bases. Germline V lookup: CDR1 SGHNT, CDR2 YENEEA. V shed 5 bases, J shed 0 bases, and the junction held 4 bases outside the gene matches. The CDR3 is 17 residues long. CDR3 DNA: TGTGCCAGCAGCCGACTAGCGGGAGGAGTCTCCTACAATGAGCAGTTCTTC. Its protein is CASSRLAGGVSYNEQFF.

The rearrangement uses TRBV4-3 and TRBJ2-5; 15 bases agree with TRBD2. This CDR3 has 16 residues. J was trimmed by 7 bases and V by 5 bases; bases with no gene match: 8. Germline V gene sequence: CDR1 LGHNA, CDR2 YSLEER. In DNA, the CDR3 is TGCGCCAGCAGCGCCCGGACTAGCGGGGGGGCGGGGACCCAGTACTTC. Translation: CASSARTSGGAGTQYF.

The chain employs TRBV7-2 and TRBJ1-4, with TRBD1 matching over 9 bases. CDR1 and CDR2 from the germline V gene are SGHTA and FQGNSA. This CDR3 is 14 amino acids long. J lost 8 bases, V lost 4 bases, and 5 bases had no gene match. CDR3 sequence (DNA): TGTGCCAGCAGCTCACAGGGGGCTGGAGAAAAACTGTTTTTT. Protein: CASSSQGAGEKLFF.